This TCR beta chain was identified in a study of human T cells and chemical hapten exposure. Study overall: There were per-sample TCR yield variations, arising mainly from small pooled library volume differences.

As for time point: healthy volunteer bleed at 6 weeks. The starting material, unfractionated whole blood, was used for total RNA extraction. Trimming took 0 bases from V and 0 from J; bases not matched to a gene: 5. The germline gives CDR1 MNHEY, CDR2 SVGEGT. This CDR3 is 19 amino acids long. Study results and limitations: The number of TCRs above 1 in 1000 frequency did not change after DPC sensitization.

This clonotype was recorded many times. Its antigen is still unknown. Individual cDNA molecules received unique molecular identifiers in the library. Original data processing: There were a median of approximately 88,000 TCRs per sample, with a range from about 23,224 to 690,600. TCRdb reanalysed the RACE reads using MiXCR and keeps one entry per CDR3 protein. These V and J calls originate from TCRdb's pipeline instead of the authors' own analysis. The table lists approximately 59,000 distinct CDR3 sequences, around 6.1% of them singletons, with 3% to 3.5% in the top ten. The sequenced sample was whole blood. The chain is built from TRBV6-2 or TRBV6-3 and TRBJ2-7, with TRBD2 matching over 16 bases. This sequence originates from a female donor in good health. Some clones in this sample may be carry-over from other donors' samples. The CDR3 region is CASSYSGTSGRALSYEQYF. CDR3 coding DNA: TGTGCCAGCAGTTACTCCGGGACTAGCGGGAGGGCCCTCTCCTACGAGCAGTACTTC.